Sequencing of this T cell receptor beta chain was carried out in a study of shared clonotypes between healthy human individuals. Study-wide points: Unshared clonotypes carried lower generation probabilities than those common to all four donors.

The germline V gene has CDR1 SGHTA and CDR2 FQGNSA. CDR3 length: 15 residues. The V end was cut by 5 bases, the J end by 4 bases, with 18 bases between. Using immunoSEQ multiplex PCR, the repertoire was profiled, and TCRdb retains in-frame clones only, with some absent. Altogether 2 million or so clones are present, roughly 96% being singletons, with the ten largest covering 0.1% to 0.15%. About this clone: Antigen unknown.

The receptor comes from a man younger than 35 in good health. The sequenced sample consisted of naive CD4+ T cells sorted from blood. Subset meaning: CD45RA+ positively selected. The rearrangement links TRBV7-2 to TRBJ2-7; D is perhaps TRBD1 or TRBD2 (5 bases each). The CDR3 sequence is CASSRSWGSRYEQYF. The DNA for the CDR3 is TGTGCCAGCAGCCGTAGTTGGGGGTCCAGGTACGAGCAGTACTTC.